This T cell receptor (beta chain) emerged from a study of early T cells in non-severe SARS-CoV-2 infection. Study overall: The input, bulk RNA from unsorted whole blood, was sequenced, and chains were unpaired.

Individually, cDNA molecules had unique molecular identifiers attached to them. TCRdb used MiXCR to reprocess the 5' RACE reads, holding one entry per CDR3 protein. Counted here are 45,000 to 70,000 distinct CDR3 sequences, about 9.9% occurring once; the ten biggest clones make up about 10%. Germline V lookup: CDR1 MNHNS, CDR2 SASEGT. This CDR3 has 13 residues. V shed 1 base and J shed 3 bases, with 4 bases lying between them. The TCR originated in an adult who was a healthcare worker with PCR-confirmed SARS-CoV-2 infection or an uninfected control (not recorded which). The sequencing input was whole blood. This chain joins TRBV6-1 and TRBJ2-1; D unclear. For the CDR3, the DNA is TGTGCCAGCAGTGAAGTGGGCTACAATGAGCAGTTCTTC. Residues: CASSEVGYNEQFF.